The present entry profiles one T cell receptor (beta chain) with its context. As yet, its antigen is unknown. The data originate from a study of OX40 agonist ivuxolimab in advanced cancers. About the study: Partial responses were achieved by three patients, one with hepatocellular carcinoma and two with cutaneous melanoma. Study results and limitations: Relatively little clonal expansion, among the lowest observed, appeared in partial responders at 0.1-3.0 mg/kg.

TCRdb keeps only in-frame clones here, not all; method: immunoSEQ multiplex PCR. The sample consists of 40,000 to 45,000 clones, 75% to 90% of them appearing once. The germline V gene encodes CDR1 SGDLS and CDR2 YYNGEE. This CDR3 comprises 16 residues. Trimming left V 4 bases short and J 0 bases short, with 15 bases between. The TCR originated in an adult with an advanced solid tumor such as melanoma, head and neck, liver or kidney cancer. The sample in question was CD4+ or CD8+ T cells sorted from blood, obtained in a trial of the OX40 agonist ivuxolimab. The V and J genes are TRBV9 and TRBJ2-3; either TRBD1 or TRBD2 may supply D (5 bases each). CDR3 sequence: CASSPRGDPSTDTQYF. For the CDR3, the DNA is TGTGCCAGCAGCCCCCGAGGGGACCCAAGCACAGATACGCAGTATTTT.